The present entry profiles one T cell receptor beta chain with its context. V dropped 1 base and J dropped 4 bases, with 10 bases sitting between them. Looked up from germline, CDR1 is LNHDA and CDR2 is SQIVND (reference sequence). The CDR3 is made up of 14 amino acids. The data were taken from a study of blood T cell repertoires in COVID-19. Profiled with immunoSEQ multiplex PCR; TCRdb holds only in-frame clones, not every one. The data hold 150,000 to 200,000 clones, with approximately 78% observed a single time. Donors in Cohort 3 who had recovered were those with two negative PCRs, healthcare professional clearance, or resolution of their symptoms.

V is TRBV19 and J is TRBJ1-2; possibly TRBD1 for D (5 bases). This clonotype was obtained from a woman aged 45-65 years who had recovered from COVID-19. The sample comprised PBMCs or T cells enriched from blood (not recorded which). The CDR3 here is CASSIVGVGYGYTF. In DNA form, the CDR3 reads TGTGCCAGTAGTATAGTAGGGGTCGGCTATGGCTACACCTTC.